This T cell receptor beta chain was identified in a study of cytomegalovirus exposure and HLA in healthy donors. Regarding this clone: What it binds is unknown.

Germline V lookup: CDR1 SGHVS, CDR2 FNYEAQ. J lost 6 bases, V lost 2 bases, and 15 bases had no gene match. The CDR3 runs 17 residues. Whole-study findings and limits: Later analysis identified a missense DCLRE1C variant that was linked to TCR beta V- and J-gene trimming. Despite most TCR sequences being rare, some public TCRs occurred in many donors. Most of the TCR beta V segments (in an earlier analysis) were productive either about 87% or about 30% of the time.

60 Vbeta and 13 Jbeta primers were used in PCR. Data came from immunoSEQ multiplex PCR; TCRdb stores just in-frame clones and leaves some out. This sample has some 140,000 clones, with 79% found just once. The source material was PBMCs. The chain employs TRBV7-6 and TRBJ1-1, with 7 bases aligning to TRBD1. The sequence derives from a male donor in good health and CMV-seronegative. In DNA, the CDR3 is TGTGCCAGCAGCTTAACTACTACACAGGGGCTAGGCTCTGAAGCTTTCTTT. Residues: CASSLTTTQGLGSEAFF.